This T cell receptor beta chain derives from a study of radiation and T cells in renal cell carcinoma. Repertoires were generated with immunoSEQ multiplex PCR, while TCRdb's copy carries only in-frame clones and drops some. The sample carries fewer than 25,000 clones, about 50% recorded once. Per germline, CDR1 SGHKS and CDR2 YYEKEE (reference sequence). The V gene lost 4 bases and the J gene lost 8 bases, with 15 bases spanning the gap. CDR3 length: 13 residues. Treatment reported: 15 Gy SBRT to primary tumor, nephrectomy 4 weeks later. Sample: tumor tissue, taken from a patient whose treatment included radiotherapy and nephrectomy. This sequence was found in a woman between 50 and 59 years old with renal cell carcinoma. The chain has TRBV5-5 and TRBJ1-1; D gene ambiguous. The CDR3 region is CASSHIPGGEAFF. CDR3 bases: TGTGCCAGCAGCCACATCCCGGGCGGGGAAGCTTTCTTT.